A selection of T cell receptor beta chains follows, all from one sample in a study of blood T cell repertoires in COVID-19. Data came from immunoSEQ multiplex PCR; TCRdb stores just in-frame clones and leaves some out. The sample lists some 100,000 clones, around three quarters seen once, with less than 5% in the top ten. The source material was peripheral blood. All receptors come from a human donor in a cohort sampled during active or convalescent COVID-19. The CDR3 runs from the conserved cysteine through the conserved F or W. Fields, in order: D gene, V gene, clone size, J gene, CDR3 protein, CDR3 DNA. The D gene is left open where the match is weak. Only some rows state a clone size, as once, few, many or a class for expanded clones.

NA,TRBV4-3,NA,TRBJ1-5,CASSQDRKQPQHF,TGCGCCAGCAGCCAAGACAGAAAACAGCCCCAGCATTTT
NA,TRBV7-2,NA,TRBJ2-3,CASSFSPGDTQYF,TGTGCCAGCAGCTTTAGTCCGGGGGATACGCAGTATTTT
NA,TRBV5-1,NA,TRBJ1-1,CASSRSGSLGNTEAFF,TGCGCCAGCAGCCGATCGGGTTCCTTGGGGAACACTGAAGCTTTCTTT
NA,TRBV5-5,NA,TRBJ1-2,CASSFRTQSGYTF,TGTGCCAGCAGCTTCAGGACTCAAAGTGGCTACACCTTC
NA,TRBV6-5,NA,TRBJ1-2,CASRGGYGYTF,TGTGCCAGCAGGGGGGGCTATGGCTACACCTTC
NA,TRBV7-9,once,TRBJ2-7,CASSHLGTFKYEQYF,TGTGCCAGCAGCCACCTCGGGACTTTCAAGTACGAGCAGTACTTC
TRBD1,TRBV4-1,NA,TRBJ2-5,CASSQDRSLTDRGKTQYF,TGCGCCAGCAGCCAAGATCGATCCCTTACTGACAGGGGAAAGACCCAGTACTTC
TRBD2,TRBV29-1,NA,TRBJ2-3,CSVTGTSGSRTDTQYF,TGCAGCGTTACCGGGACTAGCGGCTCCCGCACAGATACGCAGTATTTT
TRBD1,TRBV24-1,NA,TRBJ2-2,CATSDLGQGNTGELFF,TGTGCCACCAGTGACTTGGGACAGGGCAACACCGGGGAGCTGTTTTTT
NA,TRBV6-6,NA,TRBJ1-2,CASRASGLFGYTF,TGTGCCAGCAGAGCATCGGGTTTGTTTGGCTACACCTTC
NA,TRBV19,few,TRBJ2-1,CASTSLRSSYNEQFF,TGTGCCAGTACCTCCCTTAGAAGCTCCTACAATGAGCAGTTCTTC
NA,TRBV18,NA,TRBJ2-3,CASSSTSTDTQYF,TGTGCCAGCTCGTCGACATCCACAGATACGCAGTATTTT
TRBD1,TRBV29-1,NA,TRBJ2-7,CSVGQGAEQYF,TGCAGCGTTGGACAGGGTGCCGAGCAGTACTTC
NA,TRBV6-5,NA,TRBJ1-2,CASSYTPTGLYGYTF,TGTGCCAGCAGTTACACTCCCACAGGGTTATATGGCTACACCTTC
TRBD2,TRBV7-9,NA,TRBJ2-7,CASSPPGGYEQYF,TGTGCCAGCAGTCCCCCCGGGGGGTACGAGCAGTACTTC
NA,TRBV3-1/TRBV3-2,NA,TRBJ2-7,CASSRGPAGVPYEQYF,TGTGCCAGCAGCAGAGGTCCGGCAGGGGTTCCCTACGAGCAGTACTTC
NA,TRBV30,NA,TRBJ2-7,CAWSVRVRVNEQYF,TGTGCCTGGAGTGTAAGGGTCAGGGTAAACGAGCAGTACTTC
TRBD1,TRBV5-1,once,TRBJ2-7,CASSSRPGQSYEQYF,TGCGCCAGCAGCTCCCGTCCGGGACAGTCCTACGAGCAGTACTTC
NA,TRBV10-3,once,TRBJ1-6,CAISEGGASYNSPLHF,TGTGCCATCAGTGAAGGGGGGGCTTCCTATAATTCACCCCTCCACTTT
NA,TRBV24-1,few,TRBJ2-3,CATSDYYTDTQYF,TGTGCCACCAGTGACTACTACACAGATACGCAGTATTTT
TRBD1,TRBV9,NA,TRBJ2-7,CASSVGAGTGSYEQYF,TGTGCCAGCAGCGTAGGGGCCGGGACAGGGAGCTACGAGCAGTACTTC
TRBD2,TRBV28,NA,TRBJ2-1,CASRGDLTYNEQFF,TGTGCCAGCCGGGGGGACTTAACTTACAATGAGCAGTTCTTC
TRBD1,TRBV6-6,NA,TRBJ2-1,CASSYIRTGDYNEQFF,TGTGCCAGCAGTTACATTAGGACAGGGGATTACAATGAGCAGTTCTTC
TRBD2,TRBV4-2,few,TRBJ2-3,CASRISSGRTVPDTQYF,TGTGCCAGCAGAATATCTAGCGGGAGGACGGTGCCAGATACGCAGTATTTT
NA,TRBV6-2/TRBV6-3,NA,TRBJ2-7,CASSRSGLPTYEQYF,TGTGCCAGCAGTCGGTCGGGACTTCCTACCTACGAGCAGTACTTC
TRBD2,TRBV3-1/TRBV3-2,NA,TRBJ2-4,CASSQGLAVAKNIQYF,TGTGCCAGCAGCCAAGGACTAGCGGTAGCCAAAAACATTCAGTACTTC
NA,TRBV3-1/TRBV3-2,NA,TRBJ2-1,CASSQVRDSGNRRRYNEQFF,TGTGCCAGCAGCCAAGTTAGGGACTCGGGGAATAGACGGAGATACAATGAGCAGTTCTTC
NA,TRBV4-2,NA,TRBJ1-2,CASSQVGSLGGYTF,TGTGCCAGCAGCCAAGTGGGGAGTCTGGGTGGCTACACCTTC
NA,TRBV3-1/TRBV3-2,NA,TRBJ2-6,CASRQQFSGANVLTF,TGTGCCAGCAGGCAACAGTTCTCTGGGGCCAACGTCCTGACTTTC
NA,TRBV27,few,TRBJ1-5,CASSLGRGLAGPQHF,TGTGCCAGCAGTTTAGGCAGGGGCCTTGCGGGGCCCCAGCATTTT
NA,TRBV7-9,NA,TRBJ2-6,CVPQQNAGISGANVLTF,TGTGTCCCACAGCAAAACGCAGGGATATCTGGGGCCAACGTCCTGACTTTC
NA,TRBV2,NA,TRBJ1-3,CASSEMSSGNTIYF,TGTGCCAGCAGTGAGATGAGCTCTGGAAACACCATATATTTT
NA,TRBV30,NA,TRBJ2-3,CAWSAGSTDTQYF,TGTGCCTGGAGTGCGGGAAGCACAGATACGCAGTATTTT
NA,TRBV7-2,many,TRBJ1-5,CASSFDPGRQPQHF,TGTGCCAGCAGCTTTGACCCAGGGCGGCAGCCCCAGCATTTT
TRBD1,TRBV5-8,once,TRBJ2-5,CASSLATGGRETQYF,TGTGCCAGCAGCTTGGCGACAGGGGGGCGAGAGACCCAGTACTTC
NA,TRBV6-6,many,TRBJ2-2,CASNKQGTGELFF,TGTGCCAGCAACAAACAGGGAACCGGGGAGCTGTTTTTT
TRBD1,TRBV5-6,few,TRBJ1-2,CASSLDRGIYGYTF,TGTGCCAGCAGCTTGGACAGGGGGATTTATGGCTACACCTTC
TRBD1,TRBV6-2/TRBV6-3,NA,TRBJ2-1,CASSAYGQGAGNEQFF,TGTGCCAGCAGCGCTTACGGACAGGGGGCAGGGAATGAGCAGTTCTTC
NA,TRBV6-5,NA,TRBJ1-1,CASSTRQVNTEAFF,TGTGCCAGCAGTACTCGACAGGTTAACACTGAAGCTTTCTTT
TRBD2,TRBV7-3,NA,TRBJ2-2,CASSLIGHRLAGESGELFF,TGTGCCAGCAGCTTAATCGGCCATAGACTAGCGGGAGAATCCGGGGAGCTGTTTTTT
TRBD1,TRBV7-2,NA,TRBJ1-2,CASSLAPTGGINGYTF,TGTGCCAGCAGCTTAGCCCCCACAGGGGGCATAAATGGCTACACCTTC
NA,TRBV2,NA,TRBJ1-2,CASSETGLGAGYTF,TGTGCCAGCAGTGAAACGGGCCTTGGGGCGGGCTACACCTTC